This T cell receptor beta chain is drawn from a study of blood T cell repertoires in COVID-19 (dated by TCRdb to 2020 to 2022). Describing the broader study: Samples covering the acute and convalescent phases of COVID-19 were provided by collaborators in the United States, Italy and Spain. The prospective study material was composed of cDNA or gDNA derived from T cells, B-cell-depleted T cells, or PBMCs. Deeply sampled blood TCRbeta repertoires from subjects exposed to, actively infected with, or recovered from COVID-19 were included in the dataset. The repertoires were released in a freely available public database meant as a resource for research on the immune response to SARS-CoV-2. Samples were obtained from the ongoing ImmuneRACE study (first 160 participants) and from some 1,300 subjects provided by 6 global collaborators. A de-identified subject ID, COVID-19 status, age in years and sex were almost always included in the sample metadata. Where HLA class I and class II types were available, the types were taken from metadata supplied by the sample provider, not from assay-based typing.

Whole blood was collected in K2EDTA tubes by collaborating institutions according to the institutions' own protocols. For TCRbeta analysis, collaborator samples were shipped as frozen whole blood, as isolated PBMCs, or as DNA extracted from either sample type. TCRbeta CDR3 regions were amplified from genomic DNA using the immunoSEQ Assay, a bias-controlled multiplex PCR. As for how the authors treated the data: Nucleated cell counts per sample were estimated from amplification of reference gene primers within the assay. To quantify the absolute abundance of each unique TCRbeta CDR3 rearrangement, sequence reads were collapsed and filtered. For each sample, productive Simpson clonality was calculated as the square root of Simpson's diversity index across productive rearrangements. TCRdb mirrors the immuneACCESS table, restricted to in-frame sequences. Some clones are absent from its copies; in checked studies, under half trace to an unresolved V gene, and the reason for the others is unknown. V and J calls plus clone size are reproduced from that table; the DNA served to infer D and trimming. In this sample the table shows 70,000 to 90,000 clones, roughly 88% of which occur a single time. The ten largest clones take up 8% of the sample.

Points the paper makes about the study in general: The quantity of clinical and demographic metadata differed by source and by participant and was supplied without curation.

As regards this clone: No cognate antigen has been identified for it. There are no base qualities to consult, and no much larger clone falls within one base.

The CDR3 measures 15 amino acids from cysteine to phenylalanine. The read is trimmed to its CDR3 DNA, 45 bases read in frame from base 1. CDR1 SGHRS and CDR2 YFSETQ were looked up in the germline V gene. The junction carries 17 bases between V and J, which are trimmed by 4 bases and 6 bases respectively. This TCR was recovered from a man over 45 with active COVID-19. The chain employs TRBV5-1 and TRBJ1-5, with an unclear D gene assignment. The sequencing input was peripheral blood. The CDR3 protein sequence reads: CASSAGPAEGQPQHF. In nucleotides, the sequence is TGCGCCAGCAGCGCCGGCCCGGCGGAAGGTCAGCCCCAGCATTTT.